Listed here are 18 T cell receptor beta chains from one sample, sequenced in a study of Graves' ophthalmopathy and Graves' hyperthyroidism. RNA transcripts were the source from which TCR beta CDR3 regions were amplified. Scientists carried out first-round RT-PCR using HTBI primers and then a second-round multiplex PCR. In TCRdb, the multiplex PCR reads were re-called with MiXCR into one record per CDR3 protein. The table includes about 180,000 distinct CDR3 sequences, around two fifths detected once. Sequenced material: peripheral blood. The source is a woman between 40 and 50 years old with Graves' ophthalmopathy.

The J gene is TRBJ2-7, the V gene TRBV6-2 or TRBV6-3, with 14 bases aligning to TRBD2. Germline CDR1 and CDR2: MNHEY and SVGEGT. The junction had 9 bases not matched to a gene; V was cut back by 0 bases and J by 2 bases. The CDR3 spans 19 residues. CDR3 in amino acids: CASSYSSSGTSGGAYEQYF. The CDR3 DNA reads TGTGCCAGCAGTTACTCATCCTCCGGGACTAGCGGGGGTGCCTACGAGCAGTACTTC.

This clonotype occurred many times. The chain recombines TRBV19 with TRBJ1-2, with D hard to call. This CDR3 has 14 amino acids. CDR1 and CDR2 from the germline V gene are LNHDA and SQIVND (reference sequence). V gave up 7 bases and J gave up 4 bases, with 16 bases separating them. CDR3: CASTPRWVGYGYTF. The CDR3 DNA sequence: TGTGCCAGTACCCCGCGGTGGGTTGGCTATGGCTACACCTTC.

This clonotype was detected ten times or more. The V and J genes are TRBV6-2 or TRBV6-3 and TRBJ2-7; TRBD2 matches 7 bases. Germline V gene lookup returns CDR1 MNHEY and CDR2 SVGEGT. The V segment lost 5 bases and the J segment 3 bases; nucleotides outside the gene matches: 4. The CDR3 loop spans 13 amino acids. Written as DNA, the CDR3 is TGTGCCAGCAGTACCCTAGCGGACTACGAGCAGTACTTC. Translation gives CASSTLADYEQYF.

This clonotype has a handful of counts. CDR3 residues: CSAPTEAPWGEQYF. The CDR3 DNA follows: TGCAGTGCCCCTACAGAGGCACCTTGGGGTGAGCAGTACTTC. This sequence joins TRBV20-1 and TRBJ2-7; D gene unclear. Germline CDR1 reads DFQATT; CDR2 reads SNEGSKA (reference sequence). The CDR3 is 14 residues long. V was clipped by 6 bases and J by 7 bases, with 22 bases between them.

In DNA form, the CDR3 reads TGTGCCAGCAGCTTGGTGGGACGGTCTGATCAGCCCCAGCATTTT. Translated, it gives CASSLVGRSDQPQHF. The chain employs TRBV5-6 and TRBJ1-5; a weak D match, TRBD1 (5 bases). The CDR3 totals 15 residues. Germline CDR1 and CDR2: SGHDT and YYEEEE. V lost 0 bases and J 5 bases, leaving 12 bases between the germline ends.

A remark on this clonotype: Mismatch with germline at one junction end may stem from a read error. DNA for the CDR3: TGTACCACCAGCAGGGGCCAGGACTATGGCTACACCTTC. This sequence encodes CTTSRGQDYGYTF. The V gene is TRBV15, the J gene TRBJ1-2; TRBD1 might be the D (6 bases). The V gene's germline CDR1 is LNHNV and CDR2 YYDKDF (reference sequence). This CDR3 is built from 13 residues.

The V and J genes are TRBV12-3 or TRBV12-4 and TRBJ2-3; 9 bases map to TRBD2. Trimming took 1 base from V and 4 from J; bases not matched to a gene: 6. There are 16 residues in the CDR3. The CDR3 protein is CASSLVAGGPSDTQYF. The CDR3 DNA is TGTGCCAGCAGTTTAGTGGCGGGAGGGCCCTCAGATACGCAGTATTTT.

This clonotype has ten or more counts. This sequence joins TRBV6-5 and TRBJ2-5; D not certain. The CDR3 is 15 residues long. V shed 0 bases and J shed 1 base, with 9 bases lying between them. In germline, CDR1 is MNHEY, CDR2 SVGAGI. CDR3 DNA: TGTGCCAGCAGTTACTCGAGGTTCACCCAAGAGACCCAGTACTTC. Encoded protein: CASSYSRFTQETQYF.

There are many counts of this clonotype. V usage is TRBV2 and J usage is TRBJ1-4; the D gene is possibly TRBD1 (6 bases). CDR1 and CDR2 (germline): SNHLY, FYNNEI. The CDR3 has 14 residues. Trimming stripped 7 bases from V and 2 bases from J, with 11 bases between. CDR3 in amino acids: CASTRQATNEKLFF. CDR3 in DNA: TGTGCCAGCACAAGACAGGCGACTAATGAAAAACTGTTTTTT. The variable domain in full, with the rest retrieved from reference TRBV2 and TRBJ1-4, is EPEVTQTPSHQVTQMGQEVILRCVPISNHLYFYWYRQILGQKVEFLVSFYNNEISEKSEIFDDQFSVERPDGSNFTLKIRSTKLEDSAMYFCASTRQATNEKLFFGSGTQLSVL.

In its sample, this clonotype was seen many times. The CDR3 protein is CASSLQGANQPQHF. CDR3 nucleotides: TGTGCCAGCAGCTTGCAGGGGGCTAATCAGCCCCAGCATTTT. This chain links TRBV12-3 or TRBV12-4 with TRBJ1-5, with TRBD1 matching 8 bases. The trim removed 6 bases at V and 4 bases at J, leaving 5 bases unmatched. The CDR3 runs 14 residues.

This clonotype was found many times. The chain has TRBV3-1 and TRBJ1-3; no clear D. V dropped 4 bases and J dropped 2 bases, with 12 bases sitting between them. CDR1 LGHDT and CDR2 YNNKEL come from the germline V gene (reference sequence). The CDR3 extends over 15 amino acids. In DNA form, the CDR3 reads TGTGCCAGCAGCCCTAGACGTACAGCTGGAAACACCATATATTTT. Amino acid sequence: CASSPRRTAGNTIYF. The full variable domain, its missing parts supplied by reference TRBV3-1 and TRBJ1-3, is DTAVSQTPKYLVTQMGNDKSIKCEQNLGHDTMYWYKQDSKKFLKIMFSYNNKELIINETVPNRFSPKSPDKAHLNLHINSLELGDSAVYFCASSPRRTAGNTIYFGEGSWLTVV.

There are many counts of this clonotype. This chain connects TRBV3-1 to TRBJ2-2; D ambiguous. V was clipped by 1 base and J by 7 bases, with 13 bases between them. CDR1 is LGHDT and CDR2 is YNNKEL in the germline V gene (reference sequence). There are 15 residues in the CDR3. The CDR3 coding sequence is TGTGCCAGCAGCCAAGGGAGCAGCAAGTACGGGGAGCTGTTTTTT. Amino acid sequence: CASSQGSSKYGELFF.

The gene calls are TRBV12-3 or TRBV12-4 and TRBJ1-5, with D maybe TRBD1 (5 bases). V lost 2 bases and J 7 bases, leaving 9 bases between the germline ends. The CDR3 has 13 residues. CDR3 coding DNA: TGTGCCAGCAGTTTAAGGGGAGCGCAGCCCCAGCATTTT. Translating gives CASSLRGAQPQHF.

The chain couples TRBV6-2 or TRBV6-3 to TRBJ1-1, with 7 nucleotides matching TRBD1. This CDR3 comprises 16 residues. CDR1 and CDR2 (germline): MNHEY, SVGEGT. Germline trimming cut 8 bases from V and 5 bases from J; bases unmatched to any gene: 17. CDR3 bases: TGTGCCAGCTTACAGGGGAATCGTATTTCGAGAACTGAAGCTTTCTTT. It is translated as CASLQGNRISRTEAFF.

This clonotype has a handful of counts. This chain uses TRBV28 with TRBJ2-7; D is possibly TRBD1 or TRBD2 (5 bases each). V was shortened by 5 bases and J by 0 bases, with 14 bases between the two germline ends. The CDR3 is 15 residues long. Germline V gene lookup returns CDR1 MDHEN and CDR2 SYDVKM. CDR3 region: CASSNKGTHSYEQYF. CDR3 bases: TGTGCCAGCAGTAATAAGGGGACCCACTCCTACGAGCAGTACTTC.

The chain is built from TRBV30 and TRBJ1-1; no reliable D call. The V end lost 0 bases, the J end lost 1 base, and 12 bases lay between the germline ends. The CDR3 is 15 residues long. Germline V gene lookup returns CDR1 GTSNPN and CDR2 SVGIG (reference sequence). CDR3 sequence reads: CAWSVLSVWNTEAFF. CDR3 coding DNA: TGTGCCTGGAGTGTACTGAGTGTCTGGAACACTGAAGCTTTCTTT.

This CDR3 is CATSDASSYEQYF. DNA for the CDR3: TGTGCCACCAGTGATGCCAGTTCCTACGAGCAGTACTTC. The genes are TRBV24-1 and TRBJ2-7; D call uncertain. The germline V and J ends were trimmed by 3 bases and 1 base, with 6 bases remaining between them. Germline V lookup: CDR1 KGHDR, CDR2 SFDVKD. This CDR3 is built from 13 residues.

In its sample, this clonotype was seen many times. The gene calls are TRBV28 and TRBJ2-5, with 9 bases fitting TRBD1. CDR3 size: 17 residues. The V and J ends lost 5 bases and 5 bases, in that order; junction bases with no gene match: 15. Germline V gene data show CDR1 as MDHEN and CDR2 as SYDVKM. The CDR3 reads CASSVPRSGQGRETQYF. Here the CDR3 DNA reads TGTGCCAGCAGTGTACCCAGATCGGGACAGGGCAGGGAGACCCAGTACTTC.